This TCR beta chain was sequenced during a study of Ad26.COV2.S vaccination and SARS-CoV-2 variants. Study-wide results and limits: Vaccine recipients showed a spike-specific TCR breadth that was higher than in placebo recipients.

The treatment denotes: roughly 20 received Ad26.COV2.S at low or high dose, single or two shots; roughly five received placebo; per-sample allocation not given. Following the first vaccine or placebo injection, samples were taken on day 63. Aged 18-55 years, donor was enrolled in Boston in about 2020. As for this clone: Its target is not known. At one end, the junction sequence differs from germline, possibly due to a read error.

There are 15 residues in the CDR3. Germline CDR1 reads SGHRS; CDR2 reads YFSETQ. TCRdb's table, derived via immunoSEQ multiplex PCR, lists solely in-frame clones and lacks some. Of approximately 460,000 clones in the sample, roughly nine tenths were seen once. The sample consisted of peripheral blood, taken in a trial of Ad26.COV2.S vaccine versus placebo. The clonotype comes from a person aged 18-65 years who received the Ad26.COV2.S COVID-19 vaccine or a placebo. The chain links TRBV5-1 to TRBJ2-1; D not resolved. The CDR3 bases are TGCGCCAGCAGGTTGGGCTTGAGCTCCTACAATGAGCAGTTCTTC. This sequence encodes CASRLGLSSYNEQFF.